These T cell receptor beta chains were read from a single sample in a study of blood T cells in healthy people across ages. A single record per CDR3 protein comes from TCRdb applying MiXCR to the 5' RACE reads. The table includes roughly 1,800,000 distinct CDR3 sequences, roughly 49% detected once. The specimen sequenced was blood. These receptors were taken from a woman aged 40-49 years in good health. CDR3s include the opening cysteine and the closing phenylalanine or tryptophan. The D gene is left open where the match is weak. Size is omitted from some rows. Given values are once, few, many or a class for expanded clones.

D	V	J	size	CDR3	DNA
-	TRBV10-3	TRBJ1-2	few	CAISNTGSAGYTF	TGTGCCATCAGCAACACAGGGTCGGCAGGCTACACCTTC
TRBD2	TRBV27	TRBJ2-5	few	CASSPSGGPYQGETQYF	TGTGCCAGCAGTCCCTCGGGGGGGCCTTACCAGGGAGAGACCCAGTACTTC
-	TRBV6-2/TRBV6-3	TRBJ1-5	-	CASSDRRYQPQHF	TGTGCCAGCAGTGACAGGAGATATCAGCCCCAGCATTTT
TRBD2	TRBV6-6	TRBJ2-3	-	CAAQLTSGVDTQYF	TGTGCCGCCCAACTGACTAGCGGGGTAGATACGCAGTATTTT
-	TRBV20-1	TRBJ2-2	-	CSARVGGFATGELFF	TGCAGTGCTAGAGTTGGTGGGTTTGCCACCGGGGAGCTGTTTTTT
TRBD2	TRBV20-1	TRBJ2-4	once	CSANGGADIQYF	TGCAGTGCTAACGGGGGGGCGGACATTCAGTACTTC
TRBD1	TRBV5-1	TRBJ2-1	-	CASSLEGTGGTRPQFF	TGCGCCAGCAGCTTGGAGGGGACAGGGGGTACCAGACCGCAGTTCTTC
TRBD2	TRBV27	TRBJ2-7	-	CASSLALAGFYEQYF	TGTGCCAGCAGTTTAGCACTAGCGGGGTTTTACGAGCAGTACTTC
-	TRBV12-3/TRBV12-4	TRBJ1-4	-	CASRRQTNEKLFF	TGTGCCAGCAGACGACAGACAAATGAAAAACTGTTTTTT
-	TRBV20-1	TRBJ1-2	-	CSAPPGTYGYTF	TGCAGTGCCCCGCCCGGAACCTATGGCTACACCTTC
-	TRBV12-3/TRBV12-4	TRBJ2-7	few	CASRPSTGNEQYF	TGTGCCAGCAGACCTTCTACAGGGAATGAGCAGTACTTC
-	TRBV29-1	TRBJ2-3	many	CSVVHALGNTQYF	TGCAGCGTTGTCCACGCTCTGGGGAATACGCAGTATTTT
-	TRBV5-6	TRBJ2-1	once	CASSRTGPPEQFF	TGTGCCAGCAGCAGAACCGGGCCACCTGAGCAGTTCTTC
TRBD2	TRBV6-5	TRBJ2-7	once	CASSTTSGGPGEQYF	TGTGCCAGCAGCACTACTAGCGGGGGCCCGGGGGAGCAGTACTTC
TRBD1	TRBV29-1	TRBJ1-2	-	CSVENKGTAYGYTF	TGCAGTGTTGAAAACAAAGGGACAGCGTATGGCTACACCTTC
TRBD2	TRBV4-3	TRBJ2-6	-	CASSPLAGTSGGAEANVLTF	TGCGCCAGCAGCCCCCTAGCCGGAACTAGCGGGGGGGCCGAGGCCAACGTCCTGACTTTC
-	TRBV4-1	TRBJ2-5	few	CASSFHPGRELETQYF	TGCGCCAGCAGCTTCCACCCGGGTAGGGAGTTGGAGACCCAGTACTTC
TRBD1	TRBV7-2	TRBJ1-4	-	CASSPQGGPNEKLFF	TGTGCCAGCAGCCCCCAGGGGGGGCCTAATGAAAAACTGTTTTTT
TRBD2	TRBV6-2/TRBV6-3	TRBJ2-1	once	CASSYASGSRNEQFF	TGTGCCAGCAGTTACGCTAGCGGGAGCAGGAATGAGCAGTTCTTC
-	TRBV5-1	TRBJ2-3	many	CASSSGGAQYF	TGCGCCAGCAGCTCAGGTGGAGCGCAGTATTTT
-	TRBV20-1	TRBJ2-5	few	CSARDRKAQETQYF	TGCAGTGCTAGAGATCGAAAGGCTCAAGAGACCCAGTACTTC
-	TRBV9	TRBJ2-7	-	CAGSVGRSSYEQYF	TGTGCCGGCAGCGTCGGCAGGAGCTCCTACGAGCAGTACTTC
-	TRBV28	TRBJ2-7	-	CASSFRVYSYEQYF	TGTGCCAGCAGTTTCCGGGTCTACTCCTACGAGCAGTACTTC
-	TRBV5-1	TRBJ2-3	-	CASSLEPPPQDTQYF	TGCGCCAGCAGCTTGGAGCCGCCCCCCCAGGATACGCAGTATTTT